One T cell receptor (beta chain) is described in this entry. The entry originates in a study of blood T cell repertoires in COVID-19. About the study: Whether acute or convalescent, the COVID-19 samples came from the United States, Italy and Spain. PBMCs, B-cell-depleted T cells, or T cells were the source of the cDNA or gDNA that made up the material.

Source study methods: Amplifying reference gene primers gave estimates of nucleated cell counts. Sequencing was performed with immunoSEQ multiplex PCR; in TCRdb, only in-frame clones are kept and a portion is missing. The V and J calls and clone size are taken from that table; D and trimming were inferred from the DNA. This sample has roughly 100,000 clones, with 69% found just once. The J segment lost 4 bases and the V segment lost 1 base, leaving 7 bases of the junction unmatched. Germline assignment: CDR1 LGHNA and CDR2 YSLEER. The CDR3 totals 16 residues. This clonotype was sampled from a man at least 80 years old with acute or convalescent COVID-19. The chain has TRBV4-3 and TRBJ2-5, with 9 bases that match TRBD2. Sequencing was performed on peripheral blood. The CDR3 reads CASSQASGNAPETQYF. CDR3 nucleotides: TGCGCCAGCAGCCAAGCTAGCGGGAACGCCCCAGAGACCCAGTACTTC.